What follows describes a single T cell receptor (beta chain). With survey level as its setting, the immunoSEQ assay was v3.0. Sequencing had a target that covered about 35,000-55,000 T-cell genomes per sample. The assay was immunoSEQ multiplex PCR, and TCRdb's table has in-frame clones only and misses some. The sample yields roughly 21,000 clones, roughly 80% seen once. The V segment lost 6 bases and the J segment 2 bases; nucleotides outside the gene matches: 6. The CDR3 has 14 amino acids. The germline V gene encodes CDR1 MNHEY and CDR2 SMNVEV (reference sequence). This sample was taken from a study of long-term antiretroviral therapy in people with HIV. From each donor, at least one pre-ART PBMC sample and at least two post-ART PBMC samples were obtained.

The rearrangement joins TRBV27 to TRBJ1-2, with TRBD1 matching 7 bases. The sample consisted of unsorted PBMCs, taken 0.2 years after starting antiretroviral therapy. This clonotype was obtained from a woman younger than 45 with HIV. DNA of the CDR3: TGTGCCAGCAGCTGGACAGGAAACAACTATGGCTACACCTTC. Translation gives CASSWTGNNYGYTF.